Listed below are T cell receptor beta chains from one sample, sequenced in a study of shared clonotypes between healthy human individuals. The table came from immunoSEQ multiplex PCR; TCRdb's copy has only in-frame clones and leaves some out. Here the sample spans 2.3 million or so clones, over 85% being singletons. Material: naive CD4+ T cells from PBMCs. The receptor source for this set is a man between 18 and 35 years old in good health. Some clones in this sample may be carry-over from other donors' samples. The CDR3 runs from the conserved cysteine through the conserved F or W. Each record gives: CDR3 protein, CDR3 DNA, clone size, V gene, D gene, J gene. D genes are given only for firm matches. Part of the rows lack a size; the others show once, few, many or a class for expanded clones.

CDR3aa: CASSLGPAGGRETQYF; CDR3nt: TGCGCCAGCAGCTTGGGTCCAGCGGGAGGGCGGGAGACCCAGTACTTC; abundance: once; v_gene: TRBV5-1; d_gene: TRBD2; j_gene: TRBJ2-5
CDR3aa: CASSDTYEQYF; CDR3nt: TGCGCCAGCAGCGACACCTACGAGCAGTACTTC; abundance: few; v_gene: TRBV5-1; d_gene: NA; j_gene: TRBJ2-7
CDR3aa: CASSLGRDIGQHF; CDR3nt: TGTGCCAGCAGCTTAGGTCGGGACATTGGCCAGCATTTT; abundance: few; v_gene: TRBV7-2; d_gene: NA; j_gene: TRBJ1-5
CDR3aa: CASSGIRGADTQYF; CDR3nt: TGTGCCAGCAGCGGGATTAGGGGGGCAGATACGCAGTATTTT; abundance: NA; v_gene: TRBV11-2; d_gene: NA; j_gene: TRBJ2-3
CDR3aa: CASSQARADEKLFF; CDR3nt: TGTGCCAGCAGTCAGGCCAGAGCGGATGAAAAACTGTTTTTT; abundance: few; v_gene: TRBV28; d_gene: NA; j_gene: TRBJ1-4
CDR3aa: CASSFMAGEEYEQYF; CDR3nt: TGTGCCAGCAGCTTCATGGCGGGAGAGGAATACGAGCAGTACTTC; abundance: NA; v_gene: TRBV11-3; d_gene: TRBD2; j_gene: TRBJ2-7
CDR3aa: CASSLKATVSYNEQFF; CDR3nt: TGTGCCAGCAGTCTTAAAGCGACAGTTAGCTACAATGAGCAGTTCTTC; abundance: NA; v_gene: TRBV28; d_gene: NA; j_gene: TRBJ2-1
CDR3aa: CASSLRYTEAFF; CDR3nt: TGTGCCAGCAGCTTGAGGTACACTGAAGCTTTCTTT; abundance: NA; v_gene: TRBV5-6; d_gene: NA; j_gene: TRBJ1-1
CDR3aa: CASTQLGENEQFF; CDR3nt: TGTGCCAGTACTCAACTGGGGGAGAATGAGCAGTTCTTC; abundance: few; v_gene: TRBV19; d_gene: NA; j_gene: TRBJ2-1
CDR3aa: CASSFQTGVSTEAFF; CDR3nt: TGTGCCAGCAGTTTCCAGACAGGGGTGAGCACTGAAGCTTTCTTT; abundance: NA; v_gene: TRBV27; d_gene: TRBD1; j_gene: TRBJ1-1
CDR3aa: CASSLVMGSYEQYF; CDR3nt: TGTGCCAGCAGCTTAGTGATGGGTTCCTACGAGCAGTACTTC; abundance: NA; v_gene: TRBV11-2; d_gene: NA; j_gene: TRBJ2-7
CDR3aa: CASSTLGTRGSNQPQHF; CDR3nt: TGTGCCAGTAGTACCCTCGGTACCCGGGGTAGCAATCAGCCCCAGCATTTT; abundance: NA; v_gene: TRBV19; d_gene: NA; j_gene: TRBJ1-5
CDR3aa: CASSLVAYSNEKLFF; CDR3nt: TGTGCCAGCAGCTTAGTGGCCTATTCCAATGAAAAACTGTTTTTT; abundance: NA; v_gene: TRBV7-9; d_gene: NA; j_gene: TRBJ1-4
CDR3aa: CAISESRRIGTEAFF; CDR3nt: TGTGCCATCAGTGAGTCGCGACGTATAGGCACTGAAGCTTTCTTT; abundance: NA; v_gene: TRBV10-3; d_gene: NA; j_gene: TRBJ1-1
CDR3aa: CASSPQWGTEAFF; CDR3nt: TGTGCCAGCAGTCCCCAATGGGGTACTGAAGCTTTCTTT; abundance: NA; v_gene: TRBV27; d_gene: NA; j_gene: TRBJ1-1
CDR3aa: CASVRRDRESDTQYF; CDR3nt: TGCGCCAGCGTGCGCCGGGACAGGGAATCAGATACGCAGTATTTT; abundance: NA; v_gene: TRBV5-1; d_gene: TRBD1; j_gene: TRBJ2-3
CDR3aa: CASTEFGTALGTDTQYF; CDR3nt: TGCGCCAGCACCGAGTTCGGGACAGCTCTCGGGACGGATACGCAGTATTTT; abundance: NA; v_gene: TRBV5-1; d_gene: TRBD1; j_gene: TRBJ2-3
CDR3aa: CASSIRGSGANVLTF; CDR3nt: TGTGCCAGTAGTATTCGGGGTTCTGGGGCCAACGTCCTGACTTTC; abundance: NA; v_gene: TRBV19; d_gene: NA; j_gene: TRBJ2-6
CDR3aa: CASSLRRGIVYNEQFF; CDR3nt: TGTGCCAGCAGCTTACGCAGGGGTATTGTCTACAATGAGCAGTTCTTC; abundance: NA; v_gene: TRBV7-6; d_gene: NA; j_gene: TRBJ2-1
CDR3aa: CASSLGQGRGIQYF; CDR3nt: TGTGCCAGCAGCTTGGGACAGGGTAGGGGCATTCAGTACTTC; abundance: NA; v_gene: TRBV5-6; d_gene: TRBD1; j_gene: TRBJ2-4
CDR3aa: CASSYGLTGYGYTF; CDR3nt: TGTGCCAGCAGTTACGGGCTGACGGGCTATGGCTACACCTTC; abundance: NA; v_gene: TRBV6-6; d_gene: NA; j_gene: TRBJ1-2
CDR3aa: CASSFGDRGNQPQHF; CDR3nt: TGTGCCAGCAGCTTCGGGGACAGAGGTAATCAGCCCCAGCATTTT; abundance: NA; v_gene: TRBV7-9; d_gene: TRBD1; j_gene: TRBJ1-5
CDR3aa: CASSNSGLAKSTVQYF; CDR3nt: TGTGCCAGCAGTAACTCCGGACTAGCTAAGAGTACGGTACAGTACTTC; abundance: NA; v_gene: TRBV28; d_gene: TRBD2; j_gene: TRBJ2-5
CDR3aa: CASSHSGQGAGRPGELFF; CDR3nt: TGCGCCAGCAGCCATTCGGGACAGGGGGCAGGGAGGCCCGGGGAGCTGTTTTTT; abundance: NA; v_gene: TRBV4-1; d_gene: TRBD1; j_gene: TRBJ2-2
CDR3aa: CASSSGWGDGYTF; CDR3nt: TGTGCCAGCAGCTCCGGCTGGGGGGATGGCTACACCTTC; abundance: NA; v_gene: TRBV6-6; d_gene: NA; j_gene: TRBJ1-2
CDR3aa: CASSSHGLAGYTF; CDR3nt: TGTGCCAGCAGCTCCCACGGCCTCGCTGGCTACACCTTC; abundance: few; v_gene: TRBV13; d_gene: NA; j_gene: TRBJ1-2
CDR3aa: CASSPLFDRGLIPRYYEQYF; CDR3nt: TGTGCCAGCTCACCACTCTTCGACAGGGGACTCATTCCCCGCTACTACGAGCAGTACTTC; abundance: NA; v_gene: TRBV18; d_gene: TRBD1; j_gene: TRBJ2-7
CDR3aa: CASSQPWQSLSNQPQHF; CDR3nt: TGCGCCAGCAGCCAACCATGGCAGTCCCTATCCAATCAGCCCCAGCATTTT; abundance: NA; v_gene: TRBV4-1; d_gene: NA; j_gene: TRBJ1-5
CDR3aa: CAWSMVRGTEAFF; CDR3nt: TGTGCCTGGAGTATGGTACGGGGCACTGAAGCTTTCTTT; abundance: NA; v_gene: TRBV30; d_gene: NA; j_gene: TRBJ1-1
CDR3aa: CASSSGSEQYF; CDR3nt: TGTGCCAGCAGCTCAGGGAGCGAGCAGTACTTC; abundance: once; v_gene: TRBV7-6; d_gene: NA; j_gene: TRBJ2-7
CDR3aa: CASSELGTGGYQETQYF; CDR3nt: TGTGCCAGCAGTGAATTGGGGACTGGGGGATACCAAGAGACCCAGTACTTC; abundance: NA; v_gene: TRBV6-1; d_gene: NA; j_gene: TRBJ2-5
CDR3aa: CARSLATSGSKTQYF; CDR3nt: TGTGCCAGAAGCTTGGCGACTAGCGGGAGTAAGACCCAGTACTTC; abundance: NA; v_gene: TRBV5-3; d_gene: TRBD2; j_gene: TRBJ2-5
CDR3aa: CASSSLLAGTYNEQFF; CDR3nt: TGTGCCAGCAGCTCGCTACTAGCGGGTACCTACAATGAGCAGTTCTTC; abundance: NA; v_gene: TRBV11-2; d_gene: TRBD2; j_gene: TRBJ2-1
CDR3aa: CAISEVDAKLFF; CDR3nt: TGTGCCATCAGTGAAGTTGACGCAAAACTGTTTTTT; abundance: once; v_gene: TRBV10-3; d_gene: NA; j_gene: TRBJ1-4
CDR3aa: CASSLGQGGYNEQFF; CDR3nt: TGTGCCAGCAGCTTAGGGCAGGGAGGCTACAATGAGCAGTTCTTC; abundance: NA; v_gene: TRBV7-9; d_gene: NA; j_gene: TRBJ2-1
CDR3aa: CASSSHRQPGQGVRDTQYF; CDR3nt: TGTGCCAGCAGTTCGCATAGACAACCGGGACAGGGGGTCAGAGATACGCAGTATTTT; abundance: NA; v_gene: TRBV28; d_gene: TRBD1; j_gene: TRBJ2-3
CDR3aa: CAWKYRGFEKLFF; CDR3nt: TGTGCCTGGAAGTATAGGGGTTTCGAAAAACTGTTTTTT; abundance: few; v_gene: TRBV30; d_gene: NA; j_gene: TRBJ1-4
CDR3aa: CASSLSFWANEQFF; CDR3nt: TGTGCCAGCAGCTTATCATTCTGGGCCAATGAGCAGTTCTTC; abundance: NA; v_gene: TRBV7-3; d_gene: NA; j_gene: TRBJ2-1
CDR3aa: CASGLNERGEQFF; CDR3nt: TGTGCTAGTGGTTTGAACGAACGGGGTGAGCAGTTCTTC; abundance: NA; v_gene: TRBV12-5; d_gene: NA; j_gene: TRBJ2-1
CDR3aa: CASSLRQVAGSGANVLTF; CDR3nt: TGTGCCAGCAGTTTACGACAGGTGGCGGGCTCTGGGGCCAACGTCCTGACTTTC; abundance: NA; v_gene: TRBV27; d_gene: NA; j_gene: TRBJ2-6
CDR3aa: CASSYPGVAKNIQYF; CDR3nt: TGTGCCAGCAGTTACCCAGGGGTCGCCAAAAACATTCAGTACTTC; abundance: once; v_gene: TRBV6-6; d_gene: NA; j_gene: TRBJ2-4
CDR3aa: CASSGTQNQPQHF; CDR3nt: TGTGCCAGCAGCGGGACACAGAATCAGCCCCAGCATTTT; abundance: few; v_gene: TRBV2; d_gene: NA; j_gene: TRBJ1-5
CDR3aa: CASSPPTGGSYNEQFF; CDR3nt: TGTGCCAGCTCACCACCGACAGGTGGCTCCTACAATGAGCAGTTCTTC; abundance: NA; v_gene: TRBV18; d_gene: NA; j_gene: TRBJ2-1
CDR3aa: CASTARGSNQPQHF; CDR3nt: TGTGCCAGTACCGCTCGGGGGAGCAATCAGCCCCAGCATTTT; abundance: NA; v_gene: TRBV28; d_gene: NA; j_gene: TRBJ1-5
CDR3aa: CASSSTYEQYF; CDR3nt: TGTGCCAGCTCGTCTACCTACGAGCAGTACTTC; abundance: NA; v_gene: TRBV18; d_gene: NA; j_gene: TRBJ2-7
CDR3aa: CASSPILTEGTEAFF; CDR3nt: TGTGCCAGCTCACCAATTTTAACCGAGGGCACTGAAGCTTTCTTT; abundance: once; v_gene: TRBV18; d_gene: NA; j_gene: TRBJ1-1
CDR3aa: CASSFIAGASYNEQFF; CDR3nt: TGCGCCAGCAGCTTTATCGCGGGAGCCTCCTACAATGAGCAGTTCTTC; abundance: NA; v_gene: TRBV5-1; d_gene: TRBD2; j_gene: TRBJ2-1
CDR3aa: CASSPGGTNEKLFF; CDR3nt: TGTGCCAGCTCTCCGGGGGGGACTAATGAAAAACTGTTTTTT; abundance: NA; v_gene: TRBV18; d_gene: NA; j_gene: TRBJ1-4
CDR3aa: CASSYSTGEETQYF; CDR3nt: TGTGCCAGCAGTTACTCAACAGGGGAAGAGACCCAGTACTTC; abundance: once; v_gene: TRBV6-6; d_gene: TRBD1; j_gene: TRBJ2-5
CDR3aa: CASSSGAGTDSYNEQFF; CDR3nt: TGTGCCAGCAGCTCGGGGGCCGGGACTGACTCCTACAATGAGCAGTTCTTC; abundance: NA; v_gene: TRBV7-2; d_gene: NA; j_gene: TRBJ2-1
CDR3aa: CASSSLAGGYNEQFF; CDR3nt: TGTGCCAGCAGTTCCCTAGCGGGAGGATACAATGAGCAGTTCTTC; abundance: NA; v_gene: TRBV27; d_gene: TRBD2; j_gene: TRBJ2-1
CDR3aa: CASRATGGGNTIYF; CDR3nt: TGTGCCAGCAGAGCAACAGGGGGCGGAAACACCATATATTTT; abundance: NA; v_gene: TRBV28; d_gene: TRBD1; j_gene: TRBJ1-3
CDR3aa: CASSGKYGYTF; CDR3nt: TGTGCCAGCTCGGGGAAGTATGGCTACACCTTC; abundance: once; v_gene: TRBV28; d_gene: NA; j_gene: TRBJ1-2
CDR3aa: CASSSVGLAGGPETQYF; CDR3nt: TGCGCCAGCAGCTCCGTGGGACTAGCGGGAGGGCCAGAGACCCAGTACTTC; abundance: NA; v_gene: TRBV5-1; d_gene: TRBD2; j_gene: TRBJ2-5
CDR3aa: CASSSPGLAGVRRTDTQYF; CDR3nt: TGTGCCAGCAGTTCTCCGGGACTAGCGGGAGTCAGACGCACAGATACGCAGTATTTT; abundance: NA; v_gene: TRBV27; d_gene: TRBD2; j_gene: TRBJ2-3
CDR3aa: CASSLVGLAGANEQFF; CDR3nt: TGCGCCAGCAGCTTGGTAGGACTAGCGGGGGCCAATGAGCAGTTCTTC; abundance: once; v_gene: TRBV5-1; d_gene: TRBD2; j_gene: TRBJ2-1